The clone carrying this T cell receptor beta chain was seen more than once but under ten times. The data are from a study of T and B cells in COVID-19 patients. This CDR3 is 13 amino acids long. The V end lost 5 bases, the J end lost 6 bases, and 11 bases lay between the germline ends. The germline CDR1 and CDR2 sequences are SGHTA and FQGTGA. Each TRB amplification used 250-500 ng of genomic DNA from blood. TRB rearrangements were amplified by multiplex PCR with BIOMED2 TRB-A/B primers. MiXCR, run by TCRdb on the multiplex PCR reads, gives a single entry per CDR3 protein. In the table there are under 6,000 distinct CDR3 sequences, approximately 26% of which are singletons.

Sequencing input: blood. This chain connects TRBV7-3 to TRBJ2-1; D gene ambiguous. The TCR sequence derives from a human donor with active COVID-19. CDR3 sequence (DNA): TGTGCCAGCAGCCGCCCGGGTACCAATGAGCAGTTCTTC. Its translation: CASSRPGTNEQFF. Combining the CDR3 with reference TRBV7-3 and TRBJ2-1 gives the whole variable domain GAGVSQTPSNKVTEKGKYVELRCDPISGHTALYWYRQSLGQGPEFLIYFQGTGAADDSGLPNDRFFAVRPEGSVSTLKIQRTERGDSAVYLCASSRPGTNEQFFGPGTRLTVL.